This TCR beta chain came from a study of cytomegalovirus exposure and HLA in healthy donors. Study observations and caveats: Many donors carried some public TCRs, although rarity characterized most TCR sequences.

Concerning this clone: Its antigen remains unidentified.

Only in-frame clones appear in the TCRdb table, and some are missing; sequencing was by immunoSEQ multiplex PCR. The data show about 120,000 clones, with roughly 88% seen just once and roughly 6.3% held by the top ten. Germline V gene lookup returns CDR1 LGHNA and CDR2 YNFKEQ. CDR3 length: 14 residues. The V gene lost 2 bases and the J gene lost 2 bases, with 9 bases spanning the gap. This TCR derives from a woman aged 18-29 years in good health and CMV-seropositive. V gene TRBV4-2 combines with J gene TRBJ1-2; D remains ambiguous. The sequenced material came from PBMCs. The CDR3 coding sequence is TGTGCCAGCAGCCAAACGGGAGGGAACTATGGCTACACCTTC. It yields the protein CASSQTGGNYGYTF.